This T cell receptor beta chain emerged from a study of T cells in Graves' hyperthyroidism and ophthalmopathy. Lactation, pregnancy, other autoimmune disease or uncontrolled infection excluded patients. This clonotype was found many times. No antigen is known for it. RNA transcripts were the template for amplifying TCR beta CDR3 regions. HTBI primers drove first-round RT-PCR of the TCR CDR3. Via MiXCR, TCRdb re-called the multiplex PCR reads, giving one row per CDR3 protein. Altogether hundreds of thousands of distinct CDR3 sequences are present, more than 15% being singletons, with the ten largest covering approximately 57%. Study-level results: In blood, most of the thyroid clonotypes expanded above 0.001 were also present. Ophthalmopathy got predicted by the model a median roughly 6.1 months before its onset. Ophthalmopathy was separated from stable hyperthyroidism by a 13 V-J model.

The CDR3 is made up of 17 amino acids. Germline lookup yields CDR1 DFQATT and CDR2 SNEGSKA (reference sequence). V lost 0 bases to trimming and J lost 2 bases, with 17 bases between them. What was sequenced was blood. This chain links TRBV20-1 with TRBJ2-1, with D maybe TRBD2 (5 bases). The source is a woman aged 60 to 75 with Graves' ophthalmopathy. The CDR3 DNA sequence: TGCAGTGCTAGAGACTTGGGGAGACCTAGACCCTACAATGAGCAGTTCTTC. This gives the protein CSARDLGRPRPYNEQFF.